This record looks at one TCR beta chain sequence and its context. TCRdb re-analysed the 5' RACE reads in MiXCR, keeping a single row per CDR3 protein. The repertoire has 200,000 to 250,000 distinct CDR3 sequences, around a tenth of them found once; the top ten carry roughly a fifth. The record originates from a study of T-cell memory formation after mild COVID-19. CDR3 length equals 15 residues. The V and J ends lost 4 bases and 0 bases respectively, with 12 bases between them. The germline V gene encodes CDR1 LGHNA and CDR2 YSLEER. The sequence was collected from a man between 18 and 29 years old who had mild COVID-19 (a few samples of this study predate the infection). Cell type and time point are not known. The genes are TRBV4-3 and TRBJ1-1; perhaps TRBD1 as D (6 bases). The specimen was PBMCs or a T cell subset sorted from them (not recorded which). The CDR3 loop is CASSRHRDVNTEAFF. The CDR3 DNA reads TGCGCCAGCAGCCGTCACAGGGATGTGAACACTGAAGCTTTCTTT.